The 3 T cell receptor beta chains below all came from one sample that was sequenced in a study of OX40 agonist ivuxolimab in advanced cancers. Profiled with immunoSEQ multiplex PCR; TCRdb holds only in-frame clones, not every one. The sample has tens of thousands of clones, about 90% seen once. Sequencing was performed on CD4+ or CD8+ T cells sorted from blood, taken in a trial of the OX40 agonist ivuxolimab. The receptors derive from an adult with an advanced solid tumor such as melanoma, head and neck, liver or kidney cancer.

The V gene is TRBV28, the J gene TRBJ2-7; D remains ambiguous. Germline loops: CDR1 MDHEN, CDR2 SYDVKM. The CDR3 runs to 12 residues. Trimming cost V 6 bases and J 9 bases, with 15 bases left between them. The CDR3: CASSKGIVGQYF. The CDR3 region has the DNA TGTGCCAGCAGCAAGGGAATCGTTGGGCAGTACTTC.

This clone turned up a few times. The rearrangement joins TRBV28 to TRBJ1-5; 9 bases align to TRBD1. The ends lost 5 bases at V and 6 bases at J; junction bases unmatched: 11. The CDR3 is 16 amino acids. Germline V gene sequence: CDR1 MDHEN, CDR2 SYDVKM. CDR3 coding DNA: TGTGCCAGCAGTCTAAGGACAGGGGTCTATGCTCAGCCCCAGCATTTT. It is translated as CASSLRTGVYAQPQHF. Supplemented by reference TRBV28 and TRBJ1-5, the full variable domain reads DVKVTQSSRYLVKRTGEKVFLECVQDMDHENMFWYRQDPGLGLRLIYFSYDVKMKEKGDIPEGYSVSREKKERFSLILESASTNQTSMYLCASSLRTGVYAQPQHFGDGTRLSIL.

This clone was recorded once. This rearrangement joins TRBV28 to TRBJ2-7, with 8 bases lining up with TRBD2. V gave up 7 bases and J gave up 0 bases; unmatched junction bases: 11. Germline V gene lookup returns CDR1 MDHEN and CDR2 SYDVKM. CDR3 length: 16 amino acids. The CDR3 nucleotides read TGTGCCAGCACTACTCGGGCTAGCGGGTCCTCCTACGAGCAGTACTTC. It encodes CASTTRASGSSYEQYF.